This is a list of T cell receptor beta chains from one sample in a study of identical twins. TCRdb re-derived calls from the 5' RACE reads in MiXCR, one entry per CDR3 protein. The sample includes 1.5 million to 2 million distinct CDR3 sequences, about 31% seen only once; the top ten take around 0.3%. The sequencing input was cord blood. The receptors stem from a newborn girl in good health. Each CDR3 is given with its conserved first and last residue. A D gene is named only where the DNA matches it firmly. Some rows have no size entry. The others give once, few or many, or a class for an expanded clone.

J | D | V | size | CDR3 | DNA
TRBJ2-3 | TRBD1 | TRBV4-1 | . | CASSVTGQGPDTQYF | TGCGCCAGCAGTGTAACGGGACAGGGTCCAGATACGCAGTATTTT
TRBJ2-1 | . | TRBV3-1 | few | CASSQRVSLSTGYNEQFF | TGTGCCAGCAGCCAACGGGTTAGCCTATCAACGGGGTACAATGAGCAGTTCTTC
TRBJ2-7 | TRBD2 | TRBV28 | . | CASRLAVGVAQYF | TGTGCCAGCAGACTAGCGGTCGGGGTAGCGCAGTACTTC
TRBJ2-3 | . | TRBV20-1 | . | CSAPKHNTQYF | TGCAGTGCGCCTAAACACAATACGCAGTATTTT
TRBJ2-3 | . | TRBV11-2 | . | CASSLGGTGFYEQYFGPGTQYF | .
TRBJ2-3 | TRBD2 | TRBV7-9 | . | CASSFTAGASTDTQYF | TGTGCCAGCAGCTTCACAGCGGGAGCGAGCACAGATACGCAGTATTTT
TRBJ2-7 | . | TRBV6-5 | . | CASSYGGGTFGSYEQYF | TGTGCCAGCAGTTACGGTGGGGGAACCTTCGGCTCCTACGAGCAGTACTTC
TRBJ1-4 | TRBD1 | TRBV28 | once | CASSPGTGQHEKLFF | TGTGCCAGCAGTCCAGGGACAGGGCAGCATGAAAAACTGTTTTTT
TRBJ2-5 | . | TRBV3-1 | few | CASSQPGEQYF | TGTGCCAGCAGCCAACCAGGAGAGCAGTACTTC
TRBJ2-7 | TRBD2 | TRBV7-8 | . | CASSFQRTSGTRAYEQYF | TGTGCCAGCAGCTTTCAGAGGACTAGCGGGACAAGGGCCTACGAGCAGTACTTC
TRBJ2-7 | . | TRBV20-1 | . | CSANSLTSYEQYF | TGCAGTGCCAATAGCCTCACTTCCTACGAGCAGTACTTC
TRBJ1-4 | . | TRBV6-5 | . | CASSYSGSTTNEKLFF | TGTGCCAGCAGTTACTCCGGGTCAACAACTAATGAAAAACTGTTTTTT
TRBJ2-7 | TRBD1 | TRBV25-1 | . | CASLPPGQGFHEQYF | TGTGCCAGCCTTCCCCCGGGACAGGGGTTCCACGAGCAGTACTTC
TRBJ1-2 | . | TRBV29-1 | many | CSVEDGTDGYTF | TGCAGCGTTGAAGACGGGACGGACGGCTACACCTTC
TRBJ2-1 | . | TRBV7-9 | . | CASSPKSRGPIRNEQFF | TGTGCCAGCAGCCCTAAGTCTCGGGGACCGATCCGGAATGAGCAGTTCTTC
TRBJ2-5 | TRBD2 | TRBV20-1 | . | CSATSGRALGTQYF | TGCAGTGCTACCAGCGGGAGGGCCCTCGGGACCCAGTACTTC
TRBJ2-7 | . | TRBV21-1 | few | CASSNETSGGSYEQYF | TGTGCCAGCAGCAATGAAACTAGCGGGGGAAGTTACGAGCAGTACTTC
TRBJ2-3 | TRBD2 | TRBV10-3 | few | CAISESGRLAGRSGTQYF | TGTGCCATCAGTGAGTCGGGCCGACTAGCGGGGAGGTCCGGTACGCAGTATTTT
TRBJ2-7 | . | TRBV7-2 | . | CASSPQENYEQYF | TGTGCCAGCAGCCCCCAAGAGAACTACGAGCAGTACTTC
TRBJ1-1 | . | TRBV7-2 | . | CASSMDLNTEAFF | TGTGCCAGCAGCATGGACCTGAACACTGAAGCTTTCTTT
TRBJ1-2 | . | TRBV20-1 | . | CSAERGGGYTF | TGCAGTGCCGAGAGGGGGGGTGGCTACACCTTC
TRBJ2-3 | TRBD2 | TRBV3-1 | . | CASSHYWTAGGRTDTQYF | TGTGCCAGCAGCCATTATTGGACAGCGGGGGGGCGCACAGATACGCAGTATTTT
TRBJ1-6 | . | TRBV15 | . | CATSSGEKNSPLHF | TGTGCCACCAGCAGTGGGGAAAAGAATTCACCCCTCCACTTT
TRBJ2-5 | TRBD2 | TRBV14 | . | CASSQVKLAGARVQETQYF | TGTGCCAGCAGCCAAGTAAAACTAGCGGGAGCCCGGGTCCAAGAGACCCAGTACTTC